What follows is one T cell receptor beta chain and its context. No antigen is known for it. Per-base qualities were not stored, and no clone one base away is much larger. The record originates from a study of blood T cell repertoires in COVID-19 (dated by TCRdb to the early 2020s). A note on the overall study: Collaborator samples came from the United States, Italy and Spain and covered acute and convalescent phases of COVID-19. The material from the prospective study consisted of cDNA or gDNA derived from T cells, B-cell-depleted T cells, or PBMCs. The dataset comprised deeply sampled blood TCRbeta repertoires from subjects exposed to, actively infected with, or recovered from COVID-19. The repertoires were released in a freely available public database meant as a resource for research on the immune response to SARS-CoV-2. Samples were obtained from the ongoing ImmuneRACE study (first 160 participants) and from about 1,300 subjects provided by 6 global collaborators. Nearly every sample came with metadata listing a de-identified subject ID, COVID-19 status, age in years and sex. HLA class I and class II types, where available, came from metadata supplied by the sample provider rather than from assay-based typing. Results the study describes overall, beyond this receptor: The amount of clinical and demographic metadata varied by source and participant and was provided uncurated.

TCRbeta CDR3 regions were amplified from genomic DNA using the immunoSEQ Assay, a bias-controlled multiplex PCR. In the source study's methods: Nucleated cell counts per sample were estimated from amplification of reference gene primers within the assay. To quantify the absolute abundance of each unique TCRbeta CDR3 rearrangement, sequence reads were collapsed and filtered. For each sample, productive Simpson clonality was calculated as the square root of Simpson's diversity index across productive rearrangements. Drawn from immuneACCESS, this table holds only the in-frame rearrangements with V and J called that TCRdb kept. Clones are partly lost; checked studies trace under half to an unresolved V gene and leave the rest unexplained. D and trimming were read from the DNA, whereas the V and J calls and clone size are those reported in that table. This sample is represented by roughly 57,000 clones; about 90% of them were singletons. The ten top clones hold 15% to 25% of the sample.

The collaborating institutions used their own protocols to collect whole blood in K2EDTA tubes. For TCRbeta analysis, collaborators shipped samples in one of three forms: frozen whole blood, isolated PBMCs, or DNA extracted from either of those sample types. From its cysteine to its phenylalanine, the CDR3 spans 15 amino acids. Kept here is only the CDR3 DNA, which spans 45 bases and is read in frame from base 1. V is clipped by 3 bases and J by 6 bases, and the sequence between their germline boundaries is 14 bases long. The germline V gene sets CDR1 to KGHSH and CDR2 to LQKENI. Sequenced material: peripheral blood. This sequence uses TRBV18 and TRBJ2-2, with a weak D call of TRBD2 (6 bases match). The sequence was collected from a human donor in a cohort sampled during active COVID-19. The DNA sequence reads TGTGCCAGCTCACCCAGAGGGACTGAGTCCGGGGAGCTGTTTTTT. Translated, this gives CASSPRGTESGELFF.